The 13 T cell receptor beta chains below all came from one sample that was sequenced in a study of shared clonotypes between healthy human individuals. The table came from immunoSEQ multiplex PCR; TCRdb's copy has only in-frame clones and leaves some out. The sample consists of more than 2,000,000 clones, just over 90% of them appearing once. The sample taken for sequencing was naive CD4+ T cells sorted from blood. As to subset: CD45RA+ positively selected. The receptors here all came from a man between 18 and 35 years old in good health.

The V call is TRBV5-4, the J call TRBJ2-3; D gene uncertain. The CDR3 sequence is 16 residues long. Trimming removed 0 bases at V and 2 bases at J, with 13 bases between. Per the germline V gene, CDR1 is SGHNT and CDR2 is YYREEE (reference sequence). The CDR3 bases are TGTGCCAGCAGCTTGGTAAAAACACCTACCACAGATACGCAGTATTTT. As protein: CASSLVKTPTTDTQYF.

The chain links TRBV5-4 to TRBJ2-6, with 8 bases identical to TRBD1. CDR1 SGHNT and CDR2 YYREEE come from the germline V gene (reference sequence). The V gene end was trimmed by 0 bases and the J gene end by 3 bases; junction bases not matched to a gene: 5. The CDR3 is 17 residues long. CDR3 in DNA: TGTGCCAGCAGCTTGGGTACAGGGGGTGGTGGGGCCAACGTCCTGACTTTC. This translates into CASSLGTGGGGANVLTF.

The chain couples TRBV6-5 to TRBJ1-4, with 8 bases identical to TRBD1. Germline CDR1 reads MNHEY; CDR2 reads SVGAGI. The CDR3 totals 15 residues. V was pared by 5 bases and J by 4 bases, with 6 bases of the junction left unmatched. The CDR3 DNA reads as TGTGCCAGCAGTACCGGACAGGGACGTAATGAAAAACTGTTTTTT. This sequence encodes CASSTGQGRNEKLFF.

With respect to this clone: The same CDR3 also results from other DNA sequences found in this sample. The V and J genes are TRBV27 and TRBJ1-1; TRBD1 is a possible D gene (5 bases). Germline loops: CDR1 MNHEY, CDR2 SMNVEV (reference sequence). CDR3 length: 13 residues. V was cut by 6 bases and J by 2 bases, with 10 bases left in between. The CDR3 region is CASRQTVNTEAFF. The CDR3, as DNA: TGTGCCAGCAGACAGACAGTCAACACTGAAGCTTTCTTT.

V is TRBV18 and J is TRBJ2-7; no clear D gene. V gave up 3 bases and J gave up 2 bases, with 11 bases separating them. The CDR3 has 14 residues. Per germline, CDR1 KGHSH and CDR2 LQKENI. In DNA, the CDR3 is TGTGCCAGCTCACCGGACGCCTTAACCTACGAGCAGTACTTC. This codes for CASSPDALTYEQYF.

The chain's CDR3 is CASSSLQGVGGYTF. In DNA, the CDR3 is TGTGCCAGCAGCTCGCTACAGGGGGTAGGTGGCTACACCTTC. The chain employs TRBV11-2 and TRBJ1-2; 8 bases agree with TRBD1. Germline V gene data show CDR1 as SGHAT and CDR2 as FQNNGV. V was clipped by 4 bases and J by 7 bases; unmatched bases: 8. CDR3 length: 14 residues.

J is TRBJ2-5 and V is TRBV18; 10 positions match TRBD1. With V trimmed by 3 bases and J by 5 bases, 6 bases remained unmatched. Germline CDR1 and CDR2: KGHSH and LQKENI. The length of the CDR3 is 15 residues. CDR3 nucleotide sequence: TGTGCCAGCTCACCTACGACAGGGGGCTTGGAGACCCAGTACTTC. It yields the protein CASSPTTGGLETQYF.

The J gene is TRBJ1-2, the V gene TRBV9; 7 bases match TRBD1. The CDR3 runs 14 residues. Per the germline V gene, CDR1 is SGDLS and CDR2 is YYNGEE. V trimming: 6 bases; J trimming: 2 bases; junction bases outside the gene matches: 7. CDR3 sequence: CASNGETGNYGYTF. CDR3 sequence (DNA): TGTGCCAGCAACGGTGAGACAGGGAACTATGGCTACACCTTC.

To note about this clone: One end of the junction does not line up with germline, which may come from a read error. The chain is built from TRBV7-2 and TRBJ1-2; TRBD1 matches 9 bases. Germline CDR1 SGHTA, CDR2 FQGNSA. The length of the CDR3 is 13 residues. CDR3 region: CASNLGQGKSYTF. CDR3 in DNA: TGTGCCAGCAACTTAGGACAGGGGAAATCCTACACCTTC. The complete variable domain, with remaining parts taken from reference TRBV7-2 and TRBJ1-2, reads GAGVSQSPSNKVTEKGKDVELRCDPISGHTALYWYRQSLGQGLEFLIYFQGNSAPDKSGLPSDRFSAERTGGSVSTLTIQRTQQEDSAVYLCASNLGQGKSYTFGSGTRLTVV.

The chain recombines TRBV28 with TRBJ2-7; no clear D. This CDR3 region has 13 residues. Trimming shortened V by 3 bases and J by 1 base, and 7 bases separated the two germline ends. Germline V lookup: CDR1 MDHEN, CDR2 SYDVKM. CDR3: CASSLANSYEQYF. Written as DNA, the CDR3 is TGTGCCAGCAGTTTGGCAAATTCCTACGAGCAGTACTTC.

This clone was recorded once. The chain joins TRBV7-6 to TRBJ2-1; 11 bases are shared with TRBD2. Trimming removed 2 bases from V and 8 bases from J; junction bases left unmatched: 5. Germline V gene sequence: CDR1 SGHVS, CDR2 FNYEAQ. There are 15 residues in the CDR3. CDR3 sequence (DNA): TGTGCCAGCAGCTTAATAGCGGGAGGGCCGGATGAGCAGTTCTTC. Translating it yields CASSLIAGGPDEQFF.

This clone was detected only once. The chain links TRBV6-6 to TRBJ2-7; the D call may be TRBD1 or TRBD2 (5 bases each). V was shortened by 8 bases and J by 5 bases, with 10 bases between the two germline ends. Germline CDR1 is MNHNY and CDR2 is SVGAGI (reference sequence). The CDR3 spans 11 residues. The CDR3 here is CASRRGDEQYF. CDR3 coding DNA: TGTGCCAGCCGACGGGGCGACGAGCAGTACTTC.

This chain joins TRBV2 and TRBJ2-7; the D gene is possibly TRBD1 (5 bases). Germline-derived CDR1 and CDR2 are SNHLY and FYNNEI. This CDR3 region has 14 residues. Trimming left V 5 bases short and J 6 bases short, with 17 bases between. In DNA form, the CDR3 reads TGTGCCAGCAGTATTGCGGAGACAGCCGCCGAGCAGTACTTC. It specifies CASSIAETAAEQYF.